This T cell receptor (beta chain) stems from a study of blood T cell repertoires in COVID-19. Across the whole study: Samples came from the United States, Italy and Spain, spanning acute and convalescent COVID-19. T cells, B-cell-depleted T cells, or PBMCs supplied cDNA or gDNA.

In the authors' workflow: Nucleated cell counts were estimated from reference gene primer amplification. Data came from immunoSEQ multiplex PCR; TCRdb stores just in-frame clones and leaves some out. V, J and clone size were drawn from that table, and D and trimming were deduced from the DNA. The profile shows around 160,000 clones, about 86% of them singletons. This clonotype originated in a woman of 80 years or more with acute or convalescent COVID-19. The material sequenced was peripheral blood.

CDR3: CASGLTGLPEAFF. The DNA for the CDR3 is TGTGCTAGTGGTTTAACGGGTTTGCCTGAAGCTTTCTTT. The chain uses TRBV12-5 and TRBJ1-1, with D unclear. V was shortened by 3 bases and J by 6 bases, with 11 bases between the two germline ends. Per germline, CDR1 LGHNT and CDR2 FRNRAP. The CDR3 extends over 13 amino acids. The entire variable domain, with the rest obtained from reference TRBV12-5 and TRBJ1-1, is as follows: DARVTQTPRHKVTEMGQEVTMRCQPILGHNTVFWYRQTMMQGLELLAYFRNRAPLDDSGMPKDRFSAEMPDATLATLKIQPSEPRDSAVYFCASGLTGLPEAFFGQGTRLTVV.